These 14 T cell receptor beta chains came from one sample sequenced in a study of T-cell memory formation after mild COVID-19. TCRdb ran MiXCR on the 5' RACE reads and lists one entry per CDR3 protein. The repertoire holds more than 400,000 distinct CDR3 sequences, with approximately 18% as singletons. Sample: PBMCs or a T cell subset sorted from them (not recorded which). The source of these receptors is an adult woman who had mild COVID-19 (a few samples of this study predate the infection). Cell type and time point are not known.

This clonotype was counted many times. This chain connects TRBV5-6 to TRBJ1-1; 9 positions agree with TRBD1. Germline assignment: CDR1 SGHDT and CDR2 YYEEEE. The CDR3 has 14 amino acids. J gave up 5 bases and V 4 bases, and 6 bases lay outside the gene matches. The CDR3 DNA reads as TGTGCCAGCAGCCTCGCCGGACAGGGGACTGAAGCTTTCTTT. It encodes CASSLAGQGTEAFF.

This chain connects TRBV7-9 to TRBJ1-1; D not certain. Germline-derived CDR1 and CDR2 are SEHNR and FQNEAQ (reference sequence). The CDR3 covers 12 residues. The V and J ends lost 5 bases and 6 bases respectively, with 10 bases between them. The CDR3 DNA reads TGTGCCAGCAGCCCCCTTAGACCTGAAGCTTTCTTT. It specifies CASSPLRPEAFF.

The DNA for the CDR3 is TGTGCCAGCAGTGGAGGGCGGGCCCAAGAGACCCAGTACTTC. As protein: CASSGGRAQETQYF. J is TRBJ2-5 and V is TRBV6-1; D may be TRBD2 (5 bases). From germline, CDR1 is MNHNS and CDR2 SASEGT. The CDR3 extends over 14 amino acids. Trimming cost V 4 bases and J 1 base, with 10 bases left between them.

The J gene is TRBJ1-2, the V gene TRBV4-3, with 8 bases aligning to TRBD1. Germline CDR1 reads LGHNA; CDR2 reads YSLEER. V lost 3 bases to trimming and J lost 4 bases; unmatched junction nucleotides: 7. This CDR3 has 15 amino acids. CDR3 in amino acids: CASSQDRDLVYGYTF. CDR3 coding DNA: TGCGCCAGCAGCCAGGACAGGGACCTCGTCTATGGCTACACCTTC.

This clonotype turned up a few times. The chain uses TRBV5-1 and TRBJ1-2; D unresolved. Trimming left V 4 bases short and J 0 bases short, with 10 bases between. This CDR3 region has 14 residues. Per germline, CDR1 SGHRS and CDR2 YFSETQ. The DNA for the CDR3 is TGCGCCAGCAGCGAGGCAGCGGCTAACTATGGCTACACCTTC. Translated: CASSEAAANYGYTF.

This clonotype was picked up a small number of times. DNA for the CDR3: TGTGCCAGCAGCCCCCTCCGGGATACCGGGGAGCTGTTTTTT. Protein: CASSPLRDTGELFF. The gene calls are TRBV7-3 and TRBJ2-2, with D possibly being TRBD2 (5 bases). The CDR3 has 14 residues. CDR1 SGHTA and CDR2 FQGTGA come from the germline V gene. Trimming cost V 5 bases and J 5 bases, with 12 bases left between them.

The genes are TRBV24-1 and TRBJ2-7; a possible D gene is TRBD1 (6 bases). Trimming took 9 bases from V and 0 from J, leaving 14 bases between them. The CDR3 runs 14 residues. Germline CDR1 KGHDR, CDR2 SFDVKD. The CDR3 sequence: CATQGTATSYEQYF. The CDR3, as DNA: TGTGCCACCCAGGGGACGGCGACCTCCTACGAGCAGTACTTC.

This clonotype was counted only a few times. The chain is built from TRBV2 and TRBJ2-3; D is possibly TRBD2 (7 bases). Trimming removed 4 bases at V and 0 bases at J, with 14 bases between. CDR3 size: 16 residues. Per the germline V gene, CDR1 is SNHLY and CDR2 is FYNNEI. CDR3: CASSVGGGLSTDTQYF. CDR3 coding DNA: TGTGCCAGCAGTGTGGGCGGGGGCCTCAGCACAGATACGCAGTATTTT.

The chain combines TRBV29-1 with TRBJ2-5, with a weak D call TRBD1 (5 bases). Germline V gene lookup returns CDR1 SQVTM and CDR2 ANQGSEA. V lost 3 bases to trimming and J lost 3 bases, with 8 bases between them. The CDR3 consists of 12 residues. The CDR3 sequence is CSVEPTEETQYF. CDR3 sequence (DNA): TGCAGCGTTGAGCCGACAGAAGAGACCCAGTACTTC.

The sample holds many counts of this clonotype. J is TRBJ2-7 and V is TRBV6-5, with D possibly TRBD1 on 5 matching bases. V was pared by 6 bases and J by 3 bases, with 15 bases between. The CDR3 length is 14 residues. Germline lookup yields CDR1 MNHEY and CDR2 SVGAGI. The CDR3 DNA follows: TGTGCCAGCAGCGACGGTCAGGGAAACTACGAGCAGTACTTC. It translates to CASSDGQGNYEQYF.

The chain carries TRBV24-1 and TRBJ2-5, with a weak D call TRBD1 (6 bases). CDR3 length: 14 residues. V dropped 4 bases and J dropped 4 bases, with 12 bases sitting between them. The germline gives CDR1 KGHDR, CDR2 SFDVKD. CDR3 in DNA: TGTGCCACCAGTGACAGGGGAAGTCGAGAGACCCAGTACTTC. It yields the protein CATSDRGSRETQYF.

The chain is built from TRBV5-4 and TRBJ2-3; D is possibly TRBD1 or TRBD2 (5 bases each). Germline V gives CDR1 SGHNT, CDR2 YYREEE (reference sequence). V was shortened by 2 bases and J by 4 bases, with 14 bases between the two germline ends. The CDR3 is 15 residues long. In nucleotides, the CDR3 is TGTGCCAGCAGCTTTAGTGGGGCCGGGGCAGATACGCAGTATTTT. It is translated as CASSFSGAGADTQYF.

The chain uses TRBV6-2 or TRBV6-3 and TRBJ2-4; D is possibly TRBD2 (5 bases). The V and J ends lost 4 bases and 3 bases respectively, with 19 bases between them. The germline V gene has CDR1 MNHEY and CDR2 SVGEGT. The CDR3 extends over 17 amino acids. The CDR3 region is CASSSTFSSGGKNIQYF. In DNA form, the CDR3 reads TGTGCCAGCAGTTCCACTTTTTCTTCAGGAGGCAAAAACATTCAGTACTTC.

This clonotype was seen ten or more times. This sequence joins TRBV7-8 and TRBJ2-3; TRBD2 matches at 8 bases. Germline CDR1 reads SGHVS; CDR2 reads FQNEAQ. J was trimmed by 2 bases and V by 5 bases; bases with no gene match: 12. The length of the CDR3 is 17 residues. The CDR3 nucleotides are TGTGCCAGCAGCCCCCTACTAGCGGCTGGACTCACAGATACGCAGTATTTT. Translation: CASSPLLAAGLTDTQYF.